This entry lists 20 T cell receptor beta chains sequenced from one sample in a study of blood T cells in healthy people across ages. Together with a sample-barcoded 5' primer, a J-beta primer mix was included in a second PCR lasting about 7 to 12 cycles. MiXCR was run by TCRdb on the 5' RACE reads, yielding one entry per CDR3 protein. The sample contains some 1.5 million distinct CDR3 sequences, about 30% of which appear only once. Sample: blood. The receptor set was obtained from a woman aged 25 to 39 in good health.

The J gene is TRBJ2-7, the V gene TRBV7-2; a weak D match, TRBD2 (7 bases). Trimming took 1 base from V and 3 from J, leaving 13 bases between them. The CDR3 consists of 15 residues. CDR1 is SGHTA, CDR2 FQGNSA, per germline. The CDR3 DNA follows: TGTGCCAGCAGCTTAGGGGGGGGCACTAACTACGAGCAGTACTTC. It encodes CASSLGGGTNYEQYF. The full variable domain, completed using reference TRBV7-2 and TRBJ2-7, is GAGVSQSPSNKVTEKGKDVELRCDPISGHTALYWYRQSLGQGLEFLIYFQGNSAPDKSGLPSDRFSAERTGGSVSTLTIQRTQQEDSAVYLCASSLGGGTNYEQYFGPGTRLTVT.

The chain has TRBV3-1 and TRBJ2-3, with 7 positions matching TRBD2. V trimming: 6 bases; J trimming: 12 bases; junction bases outside the gene matches: 9. The CDR3 runs 12 residues. Germline loops: CDR1 LGHDT, CDR2 YNNKEL (reference sequence). CDR3 protein: CASRRTGLGQYF. CDR3 coding DNA: TGTGCCAGCAGACGCACCGGACTAGGACAGTATTTT.

This clonotype was recorded only once. The chain couples TRBV7-9 to TRBJ2-7; possibly TRBD1 for D (5 bases). The DNA end lines up better with TRBJ2-4; the J call may be wrong. This CDR3 has 15 amino acids. From germline, CDR1 is SEHNR and CDR2 FQNEAQ (reference sequence). The DNA for the CDR3 is TGTGCCAGCAGCTCCCCCACAGGCTTCGGAAACATTCAGTACTTC. Amino acid sequence: CASSSPTGFGNIQYF.

The rearrangement uses TRBV25-1 and TRBJ2-1; D is ambiguous. With 5 bases removed from V and 8 bases from J, the gap between germline ends came to 10 bases. The CDR3 runs 12 residues. CDR1 is MGHDK and CDR2 is SYGVNS in the germline V gene. DNA of the CDR3: TGTGCCAGCAGTCCGAGCGCCCATGAGCAGTTCTTC. This encodes CASSPSAHEQFF.

The V and J genes are TRBV20-1 and TRBJ2-1, with unresolved D. The ends were cut back, 5 bases at V and 0 bases at J, with 14 bases in the middle. The germline gives CDR1 DFQATT, CDR2 SNEGSKA (reference sequence). The CDR3 runs to 15 residues. The CDR3 region has the DNA TGCAGTGCTTTAGCCTATCGAGACTCCTACAATGAGCAGTTCTTC. Residues: CSALAYRDSYNEQFF.

This clonotype was seen more than once but under ten times. V usage is TRBV2 and J usage is TRBJ2-5, with D possibly being TRBD1 or TRBD2 (5 bases each). The CDR3 consists of 15 residues. V was shortened by 4 bases and J by 1 base, with 13 bases between the two germline ends. Germline V gives CDR1 SNHLY, CDR2 FYNNEI. DNA for the CDR3: TGTGCCAGCAGTGTATGGAGGCAGGGCCAAGAGACCCAGTACTTC. Its protein product is CASSVWRQGQETQYF.

This clonotype was picked up a small number of times. Here the CDR3 reads CATSDTRGVGELFF. The DNA of the CDR3 is TGTGCCACCAGTGATACCAGGGGAGTCGGGGAGCTGTTTTTT. The chain carries TRBV24-1 and TRBJ2-2; tentative D call: TRBD1 (6 bases). There are 14 residues in the CDR3. V shed 3 bases and J shed 7 bases, with 11 bases lying between them. Germline loops: CDR1 KGHDR, CDR2 SFDVKD.

The table lists this clonotype with a few counts. V is TRBV11-2 and J is TRBJ2-2; D perhaps matches TRBD2 (7 bases). This CDR3 is 15 amino acids long. CDR1 and CDR2 from the germline V gene are SGHAT and FQNNGV. V shed 4 bases and J shed 6 bases, with 15 bases lying between them. CDR3: CASSWGGQRAGELFF. In DNA, the CDR3 is TGTGCCAGCAGCTGGGGGGGCCAACGGGCCGGGGAGCTGTTTTTT.

The sample holds a few counts of this clonotype. The chain employs TRBV4-3 and TRBJ1-6; 7 bases line up with TRBD1. The germline V gene has CDR1 LGHNA and CDR2 YSLEER. The CDR3 has 16 amino acids. Trimming at V came to 3 bases and at J to 9 bases, leaving 11 bases not matched to a gene. The CDR3 bases are TGCGCCAGCAGCCAGTACGCTACAGGGGCCAGTTCACCCCTCCACTTT. Translated: CASSQYATGASSPLHF.

This clonotype was picked up many times. The chain combines TRBV28 with TRBJ1-5; D perhaps matches TRBD1 (5 bases). This CDR3 has 18 amino acids. Trimming cost V 3 bases and J 3 bases, with 21 bases left between them. Germline V lookup: CDR1 MDHEN, CDR2 SYDVKM. CDR3 bases: TGTGCCAGCAGTTTCAGCCCAGGGTTGGGGGACCACAATCAGCCCCAGCATTTT. It yields the protein CASSFSPGLGDHNQPQHF.

This clonotype has only a few counts. CDR3 DNA sequence: TGTGCCAACAGGGAGGCGGGTCTCAATGAGCAGTTCTTC. Translated: CANREAGLNEQFF. The chain joins TRBV7-9 to TRBJ2-1; D could derive from TRBD1 or TRBD2 (6 bases each). V was shortened by 10 bases and J by 6 bases, with 16 bases between the two germline ends. The CDR3 extends over 13 amino acids. Germline CDR1 reads SEHNR; CDR2 reads FQNEAQ (reference sequence).

The rearrangement joins TRBV7-9 to TRBJ2-7, with a possible D match to TRBD2 (6 bases). V lost 3 bases, J lost 7 bases, and 22 bases lay in between. Germline lookup yields CDR1 SEHNR and CDR2 FQNEAQ (reference sequence). The CDR3 length is 16 residues. The CDR3 sequence: CASSFLDGSSYNEQYF. The CDR3 DNA sequence: TGTGCCAGCAGCTTCTTAGACGGGAGCTCCTACAATGAGCAGTACTTC.

The J gene is TRBJ2-2, the V gene TRBV6-1; TRBD2 aligns across 8 bases. Germline V gene lookup returns CDR1 MNHNS and CDR2 SASEGT. J was trimmed by 4 bases and V by 6 bases; bases with no gene match: 4. The CDR3 loop spans 14 amino acids. DNA of the CDR3: TGTGCCAGCAGGGGACTAGTAGTCACCGGGGAGCTGTTTTTT. Amino acids: CASRGLVVTGELFF.

This chain connects TRBV5-1 to TRBJ2-7; possible D gene TRBD2, 5 bases. In germline, CDR1 is SGHRS, CDR2 YFSETQ. Trimming cost V 3 bases and J 6 bases, with 22 bases left between them. This CDR3 contains 16 residues. CDR3 residues: CASSYGDLKVSGEQYF. CDR3 DNA: TGCGCCAGCAGCTATGGAGACCTCAAGGTCAGCGGCGAGCAGTACTTC. The full variable domain, with the rest looked up from reference TRBV5-1 and TRBJ2-7, is KAGVTQTPRYLIKTRGQQVTLSCSPISGHRSVSWYQQTPGQGLQFLFEYFSETQRNKGNFPGRFSGRQFSNSRSEMNVSTLELGDSALYLCASSYGDLKVSGEQYFGPGTRLTVT.

This sequence joins TRBV4-1 and TRBJ2-1; D may be TRBD1 (5 bases). Trimming took off 1 base at V and 0 bases at J, with 13 bases between the two ends. In germline, CDR1 is MGHRA, CDR2 YSYEKL. The CDR3 runs 17 residues. For the CDR3, the DNA is TGCGCCAGCAGCCAAGTGTTGGGGCCCTACTCCTACAATGAGCAGTTCTTC. Translation: CASSQVLGPYSYNEQFF.

This sequence joins TRBV6-1 and TRBJ2-1; the D gene is possibly TRBD2 (5 bases). CDR1 and CDR2 from the germline V gene are MNHNS and SASEGT. V lost 3 bases to trimming and J lost 3 bases, with 12 bases between them. The CDR3 runs 15 residues. CDR3: CASSDAGRGYNEQFF. The CDR3 DNA reads as TGTGCCAGCAGTGATGCGGGTCGCGGCTACAATGAGCAGTTCTTC.

This clonotype has a handful of counts. The chain recombines TRBV10-3 with TRBJ1-5; D gene ambiguous. From germline, CDR1 is ENHRY and CDR2 SYGVKD. The CDR3 sequence is 12 residues long. V was cut by 10 bases and J by 2 bases, with 9 bases left in between. The DNA of the CDR3 is TGTGCCACTCGGTCCGGCAATCAGCCCCAGCATTTT. Its translation is CATRSGNQPQHF.

This chain connects TRBV18 to TRBJ2-6, with D hard to call. Trimming took off 0 bases at V and 4 bases at J, with 16 bases between the two ends. CDR1 is KGHSH, CDR2 LQKENI, per germline. The CDR3 covers 18 residues. CDR3 in DNA: TGTGCCAGCTCACCACCGAAAGGCTTCGTCAGAGGGGCCAACGTCCTGACTTTC. Translating it yields CASSPPKGFVRGANVLTF.

The chain is built from TRBV28 and TRBJ1-1; a weak D match, TRBD1 (6 bases). Germline lookup yields CDR1 MDHEN and CDR2 SYDVKM. This CDR3 is 15 amino acids long. The V end lost 6 bases, the J end lost 0 bases, and 14 bases lay between the germline ends. The CDR3: CASRLRTDMNTEAFF. The DNA of the CDR3 is TGTGCCAGCAGACTGCGGACAGACATGAACACTGAAGCTTTCTTT.

J is TRBJ1-5 and V is TRBV21-1; the table's D call, TRBD1, has no DNA check behind it. TRBV21-1 is a recognized pseudogene. The CDR3 is 15 amino acids. CDR3 residues: CAIQSADRPNQPQHF. DNA of the CDR3: TGTGCCATACAGTCCGCGGACAGGCCCAATCAGCCCCAGCATTTT.